The T cell receptor (beta chain) described here comes from a study of beta chain features in type 1 diabetes. Study overall: The patients were much like the healthy donors in age, gender and cell yields. Study results and caveats: There was a moderate but significant shortening of TCRB CDR3s in all four CD4+ subsets of Type 1 diabetes patients.

Notes on this clone: Its antigen is undetermined.

Purities in excess of 95% were seen in all sorted populations. Of the isolated RNA, all was reverse transcribed, and so the sequenced material was expressed TCRB transcripts. Produced via immunoSEQ multiplex PCR; TCRdb's table is partial and in-frame only. The sample holds 150,000 to 200,000 clones, around 63% seen once. V gave up 3 bases and J gave up 1 base; unmatched junction bases: 0. Germline CDR1 LNHNV, CDR2 YYDKDF (reference sequence). The length of the CDR3 is 14 residues. The rearrangement uses TRBV15 and TRBJ2-3; 8 bases are shared with TRBD2. Sequenced input: naive CD4+ T cells from blood. The sequence derives from a man younger than 40 with type 1 diabetes. In DNA form, the CDR3 reads TGTGCCACCAGCAGCGGGGGGGGCACAGATACGCAGTATTTT. As protein: CATSSGGGTDTQYF.